These T cell receptor beta chains were read from a single sample in a study of spatial heterogeneity in lung cancer. TCRdb fed the 5' RACE reads into MiXCR, producing one record per CDR3 protein. The sample shows tens of thousands of distinct CDR3 sequences, roughly 8% of them seen only once. The sample in question was PBMCs, obtained at follow-up. The receptors derive from a male donor with early-stage non-small cell lung cancer. Each CDR3 is given with its conserved first and last residue. D genes are given only for firm matches. Clone size, where shown, is once, few, many, or a class for clones that have expanded.

CDR3 length | J gene | clone size | V gene | D gene | CDR3 DNA | CDR3 protein
13 | TRBJ1-2 | many | TRBV29-1 | - | TGCAGCGTTGGCGATCCCCGGAACTATGGCTACACCTTC | CSVGDPRNYGYTF
13 | TRBJ2-1 | - | TRBV11-2 | - | TGTGCCAGCAGCAGCGTAGGCGTCAATGAGCAGTTCTTC | CASSSVGVNEQFF
14 | TRBJ1-1 | many | TRBV27 | - | TGTGCCAGGAAAAGAGGGGGTTCGGATTTGGTAGCTTTCTTT | CARKRGGSDLVAFF
16 | TRBJ2-2 | many | TRBV11-2 | TRBD2 | TGTGCCAGCAGCCCGGCGGGGGATCCGAACACCGGGGAGCTGTTTTTT | CASSPAGDPNTGELFF
18 | TRBJ2-3 | many | TRBV12-3/TRBV12-4 | TRBD2 | TGTGCCAGCATGGGTAGCGGGATTGATTCCACTAGCACAGATACGCAGTATTTT | CASMGSGIDSTSTDTQYF
16 | TRBJ2-2 | many | TRBV6-5 | - | TGTGCCAGCAGTGCGTGGCACAGGGTGGAGGGCGGGGAGCTGTTTTTT | CASSAWHRVEGGELFF
14 | TRBJ1-2 | few | TRBV27 | TRBD1 | TGTGCCAGCAGTTTATCCCGACAGGGGCCGGGCTACACCTTC | CASSLSRQGPGYTF
15 | TRBJ2-7 | many | TRBV7-8 | - | TGTGCCAGCAGCTACCTGACGTACGTAGAGGACGAGCAGTACTTC | CASSYLTYVEDEQYF
13 | TRBJ2-5 | many | TRBV27 | - | TGTGCCAGCAGTTTTAGACAGGAGGAGACCCAGTACTTC | CASSFRQEETQYF
15 | TRBJ2-7 | many | TRBV9 | - | TGTGCCAGCAGCCCCCCAAGAGGGGGGGGCGAGGAGCAGTACTTC | CASSPPRGGGEEQYF
14 | TRBJ1-2 | many | TRBV7-8 | TRBD1 | TGTGCCACCCTGACAGGGGGCCTTGTTGGTGGCTACACCTTC | CATLTGGLVGGYTF
13 | TRBJ1-5 | - | TRBV6-1 | - | TGTGCCAGCAGTGTACAACCCAATCAGCCCCAGCATTTT | CASSVQPNQPQHF
16 | TRBJ1-1 | many | TRBV7-9 | TRBD1 | TGTGCCAGCAGCTTCGACAGGGGGGACATGAACACTGAAGCTTTCTTT | CASSFDRGDMNTEAFF
14 | TRBJ1-6 | many | TRBV9 | TRBD1 | TGTGCCAGCAGCCCCGGCCAGGGGGATTCACCCCTCCACTTT | CASSPGQGDSPLHF
12 | TRBJ1-2 | many | TRBV12-3/TRBV12-4 | - | TGTGCCAGCAGTTCGACAGATTATGGCTACACCTTC | CASSSTDYGYTF
14 | TRBJ2-1 | many | TRBV7-2 | TRBD1 | TGTGCCAGCAGCCCCCGGACAGGCTACAATGAGCAGTTCTTC | CASSPRTGYNEQFF
11 | TRBJ2-1 | many | TRBV18 | - | TGTGCCAGCTCATCCGAATATGAGCAGTTCTTC | CASSSEYEQFF
13 | TRBJ1-1 | many | TRBV7-2 | - | TGTGCCAGCAGCCGGGGAACCACGACTGAAGCTTTCTTT | CASSRGTTTEAFF
15 | TRBJ1-2 | many | TRBV12-3/TRBV12-4 | TRBD1 | TGTGCCAGCAGCGGCCCGGGACAGGGAAAGGCTGGCTACACCTTC | CASSGPGQGKAGYTF
18 | TRBJ2-3 | many | TRBV19 | TRBD2 | TGTGCCAGTAGTTGGAGCGGGGGGGCCGTTGGAAGCACAGATACGCAGTATTTT | CASSWSGGAVGSTDTQYF
13 | TRBJ2-1 | many | TRBV23-1 | - | TGCGCCAGCAGTCCCCCTTCTTACAATGAGCAGTTCTTC | CASSPPSYNEQFF
15 | TRBJ1-1 | many | TRBV6-1 | TRBD1 | TGTGCCAGCACCCGAAGACAGGGAAGGAACACTGAAGCTTTCTTT | CASTRRQGRNTEAFF
15 | TRBJ2-5 | many | TRBV5-1 | TRBD2 | TGCGCCAGCAGCTTGGTGGCTAGCGGACAAGAGACCCAGTACTTC | CASSLVASGQETQYF
14 | TRBJ1-1 | many | TRBV7-3 | - | TGTGCCAGCAGCTTACTAGGCCGGGACACTGAAGCTTTCTTT | CASSLLGRDTEAFF
16 | TRBJ1-2 | many | TRBV6-1 | - | TGTGCCAGCAGTTCGACTACCGGGACATTTCTTTATGGCTACACCTTC | CASSSTTGTFLYGYTF
13 | TRBJ1-1 | few | TRBV5-1 | - | TGCGCCAGCAGCTTTTGGGAAAGTGCTGAAGCTTTCTTT | CASSFWESAEAFF
15 | TRBJ2-2 | many | TRBV11-1 | TRBD1 | TGTGCCAGCAGCTTAGCGGGACAGATCACCGGGGAGCTGTTTTTT | CASSLAGQITGELFF
12 | TRBJ2-2 | many | TRBV19 | - | TGTGCCTCATTGGGCGGGGCCGGGGAGCTGTTTTTT | CASLGGAGELFF
13 | TRBJ2-1 | medium-sized | TRBV20-1 | - | TGCAGTGCTCCCTCACACTCCTACAATGAGCAGTTCTTC | CSAPSHSYNEQFF
14 | TRBJ2-7 | medium-sized | TRBV7-6 | - | TGTGCCAGCAGCCAAAGCAGTGCTTCCTACGAGCAGTACTTC | CASSQSSASYEQYF
15 | TRBJ2-7 | many | TRBV5-1 | TRBD2 | TGCGCCAGCAGCTTGCGAGGCGGGGGGGTCGACGAGCAGTACTTC | CASSLRGGGVDEQYF
13 | TRBJ1-1 | many | TRBV12-3/TRBV12-4 | - | TGTGCCAGCAGTCTTGGGCCGGGGACTGAAGCTTTCTTT | CASSLGPGTEAFF
15 | TRBJ1-3 | many | TRBV12-3/TRBV12-4 | TRBD1 | TGTGCCAGCAGTTCCATGACAGGGGCTGGAAACACCATATATTTT | CASSSMTGAGNTIYF
13 | TRBJ1-1 | many | TRBV30 | - | TGTGCCTGGAGCGTTGGAGAGGGGGGCGAAGCTTTCTTT | CAWSVGEGGEAFF
15 | TRBJ2-7 | many | TRBV6-6 | - | TGTGCCAGCAGGCATCACAGGTTAGTGTCCTACGAGCAGTACTTC | CASRHHRLVSYEQYF
16 | TRBJ2-4 | - | TRBV18 | - | TGTGCCAGCTCACCAACAGAGAGACTAGCCAAAAACATTCAGTACTTC | CASSPTERLAKNIQYF
15 | TRBJ2-4 | - | TRBV9 | TRBD1 | TGTGCCAGCACTTCAGGGGGGACAGGGATAAACATTCAGTACTTC | CASTSGGTGINIQYF
15 | TRBJ1-2 | few | TRBV9 | TRBD1 | TGTGCCAGCAGCACCGGGACAGGGTGGGACTATGGCTACACCTTC | CASSTGTGWDYGYTF
18 | TRBJ1-6 | few | TRBV6-5 | - | TGTGCCAGCAGATTACCGGGAACTAAGACCGCTATTAATTCACCCCTCCACTTT | CASRLPGTKTAINSPLHF
15 | TRBJ2-1 | many | TRBV25-1 | TRBD2 | TGTGCCAGCAGTGATGCCAGCGGGGGGGATTTTGAGCAGTTCTTC | CASSDASGGDFEQFF
17 | TRBJ2-3 | many | TRBV9 | - | TGTGCCAGCAGCGCCCATGTCCGGGACTTCTACACAGATACGCAGTATTTT | CASSAHVRDFYTDTQYF
14 | TRBJ2-1 | - | TRBV7-3 | - | TGTGCCAGCAGCCACGGGGGGCCCTACAATGAGCAGTTCTTC | CASSHGGPYNEQFF
15 | TRBJ2-2 | - | TRBV10-1 | TRBD1 | TGCGCCAGCAGCGGCGACAGGGGGGCCGCCGGGGAGCTGTTTTTT | CASSGDRGAAGELFF
14 | TRBJ1-6 | many | TRBV5-6 | TRBD1 | TGTGCCAGCAGCCGCGGACAGGGGGCTGTCCCCCTCCACTTT | CASSRGQGAVPLHF
13 | TRBJ2-3 | many | TRBV2 | - | TGTGCCAGCAATCCGCTCCTCGGGGATACGCAGTATTTT | CASNPLLGDTQYF